Each of the 19 T cell receptor beta chains below was sequenced from the same sample in a study of blood T cell repertoires in COVID-19. The assay was immunoSEQ multiplex PCR, and TCRdb's table has in-frame clones only and misses some. The sample holds fewer than 90,000 clones, 90% to 95% seen once. The sample comprised peripheral blood. The receptors stem from a human donor with active COVID-19. The donor label of this sample is uncertain.

The chain couples TRBV7-8 to TRBJ1-2; TRBD1 is a possible D gene (6 bases). The length of the CDR3 is 15 residues. CDR1 is SGHVS, CDR2 FQNEAQ, per germline. Trimming removed 0 bases from V and 8 bases from J, with 16 bases in between. CDR3 sequence reads: CASSLARGTMGGYTF. The CDR3 bases are TGTGCCAGCAGCTTAGCGAGGGGGACAATGGGGGGCTACACCTTC.

This clone was picked up one time. The CDR3 nucleotides are TGTGCCAGCAGTGGCAGTAACGAGCAGTACTTC. This codes for CASSGSNEQYF. V gene TRBV25-1 combines with J gene TRBJ2-7; the D is unclear. The V gene lost 4 bases and the J gene lost 5 bases, with 6 bases spanning the gap. Germline CDR1 is MGHDK and CDR2 is SYGVNS. The CDR3 runs 11 residues.

V usage is TRBV19 and J usage is TRBJ2-3; D is ambiguous. The CDR3 length is 17 residues. Trimming stripped 3 bases from V and 1 base from J, with 17 bases between. Per the germline V gene, CDR1 is LNHDA and CDR2 is SQIVND (reference sequence). The CDR3 spells CASSMVWAADGTDTQYF. The CDR3 DNA reads TGTGCCAGTAGTATGGTTTGGGCAGCAGACGGCACAGATACGCAGTATTTT.

This clone occurred once. The chain has TRBV29-1 and TRBJ2-4; the D gene is possibly TRBD2 (6 bases). Trimming cost V 6 bases and J 6 bases, with 15 bases left between them. This CDR3 has 13 amino acids. CDR1 and CDR2 (germline): SQVTM, ANQGSEA. For the CDR3, the DNA is TGCAGCGTGGCCGGGAGCGGACTAAACATTCAGTACTTC. This sequence encodes CSVAGSGLNIQYF.

This clone was counted a single time. This chain joins TRBV6-5 and TRBJ1-5; no clear D gene. The length of the CDR3 is 15 residues. The germline V and J ends were trimmed by 6 bases and 0 bases, with 12 bases remaining between them. In germline, CDR1 is MNHEY, CDR2 SVGAGI. In nucleotides, the CDR3 is TGTGCCAGCAGGTGGGCAGGAAATAGCAATCAGCCCCAGCATTTT. The encoded protein is CASRWAGNSNQPQHF.

This chain links TRBV4-1 with TRBJ2-3, with 8 bases aligning to TRBD1. Germline lookup yields CDR1 MGHRA and CDR2 YSYEKL. The CDR3 has 16 residues. The trim removed 5 bases at V and 4 bases at J, leaving 11 bases unmatched. The CDR3 coding sequence is TGCGCCAGCAGCAACACAGGGGGAGGAGGTGCAGATACGCAGTATTTT. It yields the protein CASSNTGGGGADTQYF.

The chain joins TRBV6-4 to TRBJ1-4; no firm D call. CDR1 is MRHNA, CDR2 SNTAGT, per germline. CDR3 size: 9 residues. V lost 8 bases and J lost 8, with 3 bases in between. CDR3 sequence (DNA): TGTGCCAGCGGCGAAAAACTGTTTTTT. This encodes CASGEKLFF.

CDR3 in DNA: TGTGCCAGCAGCTCATTACCAGCGGGCACCGGGGAGCTGTTTTTT. This encodes CASSSLPAGTGELFF. The chain carries TRBV7-9 and TRBJ2-2; weak D call: TRBD2 (6 bases). V dropped 4 bases and J dropped 4 bases, with 13 bases sitting between them. This CDR3 region has 15 residues. The germline V gene encodes CDR1 SEHNR and CDR2 FQNEAQ (reference sequence). Based on the CDR3 plus reference TRBV7-9 and TRBJ2-2, the full variable domain is DTGVSQNPRHKITKRGQNVTFRCDPISEHNRLYWYRQTLGQGPEFLTYFQNEAQLEKSRLLSDRFSAERPKGSFSTLEIQRTEQGDSAMYLCASSSLPAGTGELFFGEGSRLTVL.

The CDR3 sequence: CASSPDSSRYEQYF. The DNA of the CDR3 is TGTGCCAGCAGCCCAGACAGTTCCAGATACGAGCAGTACTTC. The V call is TRBV7-2, the J call TRBJ2-7; possible D gene TRBD1, 5 bases. The germline CDR1 and CDR2 sequences are SGHTA and FQGNSA. The CDR3 is 14 residues long. The V and J ends lost 5 bases and 4 bases respectively, with 15 bases between them. Variable domain in full (rest from reference TRBV7-2 and TRBJ2-7): GAGVSQSPSNKVTEKGKDVELRCDPISGHTALYWYRQSLGQGLEFLIYFQGNSAPDKSGLPSDRFSAERTGGSVSTLTIQRTQQEDSAVYLCASSPDSSRYEQYFGPGTRLTVT.

This sequence joins TRBV24-1 and TRBJ2-5, with D tentatively TRBD1 (5 bases). Germline assignment: CDR1 KGHDR and CDR2 SFDVKD. The germline V and J ends were trimmed by 5 bases and 0 bases, with 12 bases remaining between them. The CDR3 contains 15 residues. As DNA, the CDR3 is TGTGCCACCAGTGTCCCCACAGGCCACCAAGAGACCCAGTACTTC. As protein: CATSVPTGHQETQYF.

This chain connects TRBV5-1 to TRBJ2-1; 9 bases line up with TRBD2. CDR1 SGHRS and CDR2 YFSETQ come from the germline V gene. The CDR3 covers 16 residues. Losses at the gene ends were 3 bases for V and 9 bases for J; bases not matched to a gene: 13. DNA for the CDR3: TGCGCCAGCAGCTCTTCCACTAGCGGGTTGGCAGGTGAGCAGTTCTTC. Its protein product is CASSSSTSGLAGEQFF.

The chain combines TRBV5-1 with TRBJ1-5, with 12 bases lining up with TRBD1. The ends lost 4 bases at V and 2 bases at J; junction bases unmatched: 4. Germline CDR1 SGHRS, CDR2 YFSETQ. This CDR3 is 16 amino acids long. CDR3 sequence (DNA): TGCGCCAGCAGCCTAGGGACAGGGGGCGGCAATCAGCCCCAGCATTTT. Translating gives CASSLGTGGGNQPQHF.

As to this clone: Other DNA sequences in the sample encode the same CDR3. This chain uses TRBV7-9 with TRBJ1-2; TRBD1 aligns across 7 bases. CDR1 is SEHNR, CDR2 FQNEAQ, per germline (reference sequence). J lost 1 base, V lost 1 base, and 0 bases had no gene match. This CDR3 has 14 residues. CDR3 coding DNA: TGTGCCAGCAGCTTAGGGGACAGTAACTATGGCTACACCTTC. Its translation is CASSLGDSNYGYTF.

The chain has TRBV12-3 or TRBV12-4 and TRBJ2-1, with 7 positions matching TRBD2. This CDR3 has 13 amino acids. V was clipped by 1 base and J by 6 bases; unmatched bases: 0. Here the CDR3 DNA reads TGTGCCAGCAGTTTAGGGGGGGGCAATGAGCAGTTCTTC. It is translated as CASSLGGGNEQFF.

The chain joins TRBV9 to TRBJ2-3; 11 bases agree with TRBD2. The germline V gene has CDR1 SGDLS and CDR2 YYNGEE. The length of the CDR3 is 14 residues. V was pared by 3 bases and J by 6 bases, with 3 bases of the junction left unmatched. CDR3 sequence reads: CASSASSGRDTQYF. CDR3 nucleotides: TGTGCCAGCAGCGCGTCTAGCGGGAGGGATACGCAGTATTTT. The full variable domain, completed using reference TRBV9 and TRBJ2-3, is DSGVTQTPKHLITATGQRVTLRCSPRSGDLSVYWYQQSLDQGLQFLIQYYNGEERAKGNILERFSAQQFPDLHSELNLSSLELGDSALYFCASSASSGRDTQYFGPGTRLTVL.

The chain combines TRBV13 with TRBJ2-5, with 10 nucleotides matching TRBD2. The CDR3 is 15 amino acids. The J segment lost 4 bases and the V segment lost 5 bases, leaving 7 bases of the junction unmatched. Germline V CDR1 and CDR2: PRHDT, FYEKMQ (reference sequence). CDR3 DNA sequence: TGTGCCAGCAGCAGATCTAGCGGGGGATCAGAGACCCAGTACTTC. The encoded protein is CASSRSSGGSETQYF.

In its sample, this clone was seen a few times. The chain links TRBV6-2 or TRBV6-3 to TRBJ1-5; TRBD1 is a possible D gene (5 bases). The CDR3 totals 14 residues. Per the germline V gene, CDR1 is MNHEY and CDR2 is SVGEGT. Trimming cost V 4 bases and J 7 bases, with 14 bases left between them. The CDR3 sequence is CASSSASGLQPQHF. CDR3 DNA sequence: TGTGCCAGCAGTTCGGCCTCGGGACTCCAGCCCCAGCATTTT.

This clone showed up just once. This sequence joins TRBV28 and TRBJ2-7; TRBD2 matches 9 bases. CDR3 length: 16 residues. Germline-derived CDR1 and CDR2 are MDHEN and SYDVKM. V was clipped by 4 bases and J by 6 bases; unmatched bases: 13. The CDR3 here is CASSSTLAGGLREQYF. In DNA, the CDR3 is TGTGCCAGCAGTTCGACGTTGGCGGGAGGGTTACGCGAGCAGTACTTC.

This chain connects TRBV19 to TRBJ2-7; D perhaps matches TRBD1 (6 bases). CDR1 is LNHDA and CDR2 is SQIVND in the germline V gene (reference sequence). The CDR3 spans 17 residues. Trimming removed 1 base at V and 3 bases at J, with 19 bases between. As DNA, the CDR3 is TGTGCCAGTAGTATAGTAAGAGGAGAACAGGGTATCTACGAGCAGTACTTC. Its translation is CASSIVRGEQGIYEQYF.